The table lists the clone carrying this T cell receptor (beta chain) with a few counts. The CDR3 is 17 amino acids. From germline, CDR1 is SGHRS and CDR2 YFSETQ. The germline V and J ends were trimmed by 6 bases and 1 base, with 22 bases remaining between them. This sample is drawn from a study of T-cell reconstitution after alpha-beta-depleted transplantation in children. Preparation of the TCRbeta library involved a method that used unique molecular identifiers. TCRdb itself ran the PCR reads through MiXCR, one entry per CDR3 protein. This sample has 780,000 or so distinct CDR3 sequences, with about 16% found just once.

This TCR came from a male patient younger than 18 who had a stem cell transplant for acute lymphoblastic leukemia, so the T cells may come from the graft donor. V usage is TRBV5-1 and J usage is TRBJ1-1; TRBD1 is a possible D gene (5 bases). The sequenced sample was PBMCs, mostly from graft donor cells, obtained 360 days after TCRalphabeta/CD19-depleted stem cell transplant. The DNA for the CDR3 is TGCGCCAGCACCACTTTGAGAGGGAAAAGGGGGAACACTGAAGCTTTCTTT. This encodes CASTTLRGKRGNTEAFF.